The 9 T cell receptor beta chains below come from one sample, sequenced in a study of T cells in Graves' hyperthyroidism and ophthalmopathy. Amplification of TCR beta CDR3 regions was performed using RNA transcripts as template. Using the HTBI primer set, a first-round RT-PCR was run on the TCR CDR3. From the multiplex PCR reads, TCRdb called clonotypes with MiXCR, one entry per CDR3 protein. The table has approximately 610,000 distinct CDR3 sequences, approximately 15% seen once. Sequencing input: blood. These receptors originate from a woman aged 40 to 50 with Graves' ophthalmopathy.

This clonotype has just a few counts. J is TRBJ2-7 and V is TRBV7-9, with TRBD1 as a possible D gene (6 bases). Germline loops: CDR1 SEHNR, CDR2 FQNEAQ (reference sequence). The CDR3 sequence is 14 residues long. V shed 5 bases and J shed 6 bases, with 17 bases lying between them. CDR3 region: CASSHFQGLGEQYF. In DNA, the CDR3 is TGTGCCAGCAGCCACTTTCAGGGGCTGGGCGAGCAGTACTTC. Complete variable domain (other parts from reference TRBV7-9 and TRBJ2-7): DTGVSQNPRHKITKRGQNVTFRCDPISEHNRLYWYRQTLGQGPEFLTYFQNEAQLEKSRLLSDRFSAERPKGSFSTLEIQRTEQGDSAMYLCASSHFQGLGEQYFGPGTRLTVT.

This clonotype was observed a handful of times. The chain couples TRBV5-1 to TRBJ2-2; no firm D call. The CDR3 is 13 residues long. Trimming took 4 bases from V and 6 from J, leaving 10 bases between them. CDR1 and CDR2 (germline): SGHRS, YFSETQ. CDR3 nucleotides: TGCGCCAGCAGCCCGAGCATCCCCGGGGAGCTGTTTTTT. This gives the protein CASSPSIPGELFF.

This clonotype was counted between two and nine times. The gene calls are TRBV5-1 and TRBJ2-7, with D hard to call. CDR3 size: 15 residues. Germline V gives CDR1 SGHRS, CDR2 YFSETQ. Trimming took off 0 bases at V and 3 bases at J, with 13 bases between the two ends. The CDR3 sequence: CASSLALGGHYEQYF. For the CDR3, the DNA is TGCGCCAGCAGCTTGGCCCTCGGTGGCCACTACGAGCAGTACTTC.

The CDR3 nucleotides read TGTGCCACCAGTGGGCCACAAGTCTACGAGCAGTACTTC. Its translation: CATSGPQVYEQYF. The rearrangement uses TRBV24-1 and TRBJ2-7, with unresolved D. The CDR3 has 13 residues. V lost 5 bases and J lost 3, with 10 bases in between. Germline lookup yields CDR1 KGHDR and CDR2 SFDVKD.

This clonotype has at least ten counts. The chain links TRBV28 to TRBJ1-5; D uncertain. CDR3 length equals 13 residues. Germline values: CDR1 MDHEN, CDR2 SYDVKM. Trimming removed 1 base at V and 4 bases at J, with 5 bases between. CDR3 in DNA: TGTGCCAGCAGTTTATACAATAATCAGCCCCAGCATTTT. It specifies CASSLYNNQPQHF.

The J gene is TRBJ2-2, the V gene TRBV12-3 or TRBV12-4; 7 nucleotides line up with TRBD1. J gave up 6 bases and V 7 bases, and 8 bases lay outside the gene matches. CDR3 length equals 14 residues. The CDR3 bases are TGTGCCAGCATTAAGGGGGCATTTGCCGGGGAGCTGTTTTTT. It encodes CASIKGAFAGELFF.

The sample holds a few counts of this clonotype. V gene TRBV6-2 or TRBV6-3 combines with J gene TRBJ1-5; a weak D match, TRBD1 (5 bases). Trimming removed 1 base from V and 7 bases from J, with 14 bases in between. Germline V lookup: CDR1 MNHEY, CDR2 SVGEGT. The CDR3 is 15 residues long. CDR3 region: CASSYWGEGYQPQHF. CDR3 nucleotide sequence: TGTGCCAGCAGTTACTGGGGGGAAGGATACCAGCCCCAGCATTTT.

This clonotype was recorded many times. This chain connects TRBV9 to TRBJ2-2, with 8 bases aligning to TRBD2. This CDR3 has 17 amino acids. Germline V CDR1 and CDR2: SGDLS, YYNGEE. V lost 2 bases to trimming and J lost 3 bases; unmatched junction nucleotides: 9. DNA of the CDR3: TGTGCCAGCAGCGTTCCCCGGGAGGGCCTCGACACCGGGGAGCTGTTTTTT. Amino acid sequence: CASSVPREGLDTGELFF.

This clonotype was observed many times. V gene TRBV2 combines with J gene TRBJ2-4; 7 nucleotides match TRBD1. CDR3 length: 16 residues. With V trimmed by 6 bases and J by 1 base, 9 bases remained unmatched. Germline CDR1 and CDR2: SNHLY and FYNNEI. The CDR3 is CASRDPTGFAKNIQYF. The CDR3 DNA reads as TGTGCCAGCAGGGACCCGACAGGGTTTGCCAAAAACATTCAGTACTTC.